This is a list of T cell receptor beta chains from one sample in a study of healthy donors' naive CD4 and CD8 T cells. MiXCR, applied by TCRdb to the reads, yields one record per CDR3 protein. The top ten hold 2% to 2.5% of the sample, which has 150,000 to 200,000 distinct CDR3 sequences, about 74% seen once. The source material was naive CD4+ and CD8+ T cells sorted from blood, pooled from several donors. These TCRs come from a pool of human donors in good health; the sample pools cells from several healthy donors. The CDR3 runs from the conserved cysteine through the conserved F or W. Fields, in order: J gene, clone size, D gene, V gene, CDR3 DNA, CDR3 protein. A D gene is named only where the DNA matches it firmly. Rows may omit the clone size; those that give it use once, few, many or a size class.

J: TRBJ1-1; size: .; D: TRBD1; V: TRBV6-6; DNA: TGTGCCAGCAGTGAGACCGGGACAGACACTGAAGCTTTCTTT; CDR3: CASSETGTDTEAFF
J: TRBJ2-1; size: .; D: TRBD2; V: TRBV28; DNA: TGTGCCAGCATTAAGCCAGGACTAGCGGGTAACAATGAGCAGTTCTTC; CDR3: CASIKPGLAGNNEQFF
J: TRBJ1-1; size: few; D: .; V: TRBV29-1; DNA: TGCAGCGCCAGGAGGGGGGAGAACACTGAAGCTTTCTTT; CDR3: CSARRGENTEAFF
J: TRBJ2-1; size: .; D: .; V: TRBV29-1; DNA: TGCAGCGTGGATCTGGACGGTGAGCAGTTCTTC; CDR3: CSVDLDGEQFF
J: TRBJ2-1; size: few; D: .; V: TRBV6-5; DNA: TGTGCCAGCAGTTACTCGAGCAGCTCCTACAATGAGCAGTTCTTC; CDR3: CASSYSSSSYNEQFF
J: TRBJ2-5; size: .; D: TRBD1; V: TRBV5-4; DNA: TGTGCCAGCAGCCGAAAAGGGACAGAGCAAGAGACCCAGTACTTC; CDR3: CASSRKGTEQETQYF
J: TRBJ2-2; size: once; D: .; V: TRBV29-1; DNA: TGCAGCGTTGAAGATTCCTTCGGGGAGCTGTTTTTT; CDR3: CSVEDSFGELFF
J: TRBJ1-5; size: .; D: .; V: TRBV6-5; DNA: TGTGCCAGCAGTTACTCGTGGGGGGCCAATCAGCCCCAGCATTTT; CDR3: CASSYSWGANQPQHF
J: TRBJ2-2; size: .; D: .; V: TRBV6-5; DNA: TGTGCCAGCAGTTACAGCGCCGGGGAGCTGTTTTTT; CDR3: CASSYSAGELFF
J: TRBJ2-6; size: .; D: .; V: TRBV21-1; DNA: TGTGCCAGCAGCAAGGGATCTGGGGCCAACGTCCTGACTTTC; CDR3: CASSKGSGANVLTF
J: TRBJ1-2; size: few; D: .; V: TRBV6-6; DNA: TGTGCCAGCAGTTACCGGGATAACTATGGCTACACCTTC; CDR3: CASSYRDNYGYTF
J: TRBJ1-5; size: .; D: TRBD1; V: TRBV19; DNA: TGTGCCAGTAGTATAGATCGCGGGACAGGGACTCAGCCCCAGCATTTT; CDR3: CASSIDRGTGTQPQHF
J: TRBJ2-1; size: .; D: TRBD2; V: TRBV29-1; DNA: TGCAGCGCCATCCCCCACGGACTAGCCTCCAATGAGCAGTTCTTC; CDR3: CSAIPHGLASNEQFF
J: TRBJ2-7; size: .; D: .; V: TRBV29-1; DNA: TGCAGCGTCCGCCCGACAGCCTCCTACGAGCAGTACTTC; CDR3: CSVRPTASYEQYF
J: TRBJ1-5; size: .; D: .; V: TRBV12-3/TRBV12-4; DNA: TGTGCCAGCAGCAAGAGGGCCGACCAGCCCCAGCATTTT; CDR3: CASSKRADQPQHF
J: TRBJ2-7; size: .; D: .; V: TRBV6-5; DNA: TGTGCCAGCAGTTACTCCGGTGTCGGGGGAGGAAACGAGCAGTACTTC; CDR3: CASSYSGVGGGNEQYF
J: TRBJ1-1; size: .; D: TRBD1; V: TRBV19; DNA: TGTGCCAGTAGTCCTTACAGGGGGCTGAACACTGAAGCTTTCTTT; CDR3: CASSPYRGLNTEAFF
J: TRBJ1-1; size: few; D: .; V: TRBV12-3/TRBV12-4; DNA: TGTGCCAGCAGTCCCACCGCCGGGACACCGAACACTGAAGCTTTCTTT; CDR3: CASSPTAGTPNTEAFF
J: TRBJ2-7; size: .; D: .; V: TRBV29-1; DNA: TGCAGCGTTGAAATCGACTACTACGAGCAGTACTTC; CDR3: CSVEIDYYEQYF
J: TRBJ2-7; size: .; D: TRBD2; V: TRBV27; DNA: TGTGCCAGCAGTCTAGCGGGAGAAGTGGCCGAGCAGTACTTC; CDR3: CASSLAGEVAEQYF
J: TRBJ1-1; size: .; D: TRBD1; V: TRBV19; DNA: TGTGCCAGCCACAGGGGGCAAATGAACACTGAAGTTTTCTTT; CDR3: CASHRGQMNTEVFF
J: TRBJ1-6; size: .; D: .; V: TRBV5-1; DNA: TGCGCCAGCAGCTTGGGAGGGGCGAATTCACCCCTCCACTTT; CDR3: CASSLGGANSPLHF
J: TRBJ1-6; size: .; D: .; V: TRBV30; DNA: TGTGCCTGGAGTGTACGTGAGGGCAGGGGAGGCTCACCCCTCCACTTT; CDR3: CAWSVREGRGGSPLHF
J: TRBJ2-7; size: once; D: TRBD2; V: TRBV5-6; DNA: TGTGCCAGCAGCCCGGGGACTAGCCGAGCCTACGAGCAGTACTTC; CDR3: CASSPGTSRAYEQYF
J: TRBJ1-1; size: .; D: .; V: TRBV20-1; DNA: TGCAGTGCTAGAGACCACGGACTCCCGGCGAACACTGAAGCTTTCTTT; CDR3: CSARDHGLPANTEAFF
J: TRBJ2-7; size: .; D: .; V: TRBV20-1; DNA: TGCAGTGCTAGAGATCCCAGGGGTACCTACGAGCAGTACTTC; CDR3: CSARDPRGTYEQYF
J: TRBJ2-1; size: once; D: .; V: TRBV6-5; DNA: TGTGCCAGCAGTTACTCGGGGTACAGGGCGTCCCACAATGAGCAGTTCTTC; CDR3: CASSYSGYRASHNEQFF
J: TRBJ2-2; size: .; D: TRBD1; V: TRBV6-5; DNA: TGTGCCAGCCAAGGAGAGGGGGCTTACGGGGAGCTGTTTTTT; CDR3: CASQGEGAYGELFF
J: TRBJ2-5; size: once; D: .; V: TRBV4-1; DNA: TGCGCCAGCAGCCAAGATGAAGGGAGACAAGAGACCCAGTACTTC; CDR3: CASSQDEGRQETQYF
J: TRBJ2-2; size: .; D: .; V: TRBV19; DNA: TGTGCCAGTAGTATAGTGAGCGGGGAGCTGTTTTTT; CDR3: CASSIVSGELFF
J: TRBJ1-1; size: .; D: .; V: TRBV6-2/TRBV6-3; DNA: TGTGCCAGCACCATAAGAACATCCAACACTGAAGCTTTCTTT; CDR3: CASTIRTSNTEAFF
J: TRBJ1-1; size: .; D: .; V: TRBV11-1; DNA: TGTGCCAGCAGCTTAGGCAGGGGTAATGAAGCTTTCTTT; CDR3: CASSLGRGNEAFF
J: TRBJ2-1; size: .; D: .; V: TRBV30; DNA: TGTGCCTGGAGTGGCCGCTCCTACAATGAGCAGTTCTTC; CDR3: CAWSGRSYNEQFF
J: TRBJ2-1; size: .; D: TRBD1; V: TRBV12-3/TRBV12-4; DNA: TGTGCCAGCAGAACAGGGGATTCATACAATGAGCAGTTCTTC; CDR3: CASRTGDSYNEQFF
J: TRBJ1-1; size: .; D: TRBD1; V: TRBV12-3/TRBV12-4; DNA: TGTGCCAGCACCCCCAGGGGGATCATGAACACTGAAGCTTTCTTT; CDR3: CASTPRGIMNTEAFF
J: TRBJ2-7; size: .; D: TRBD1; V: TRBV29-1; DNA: TGCAGCGTTGTGACAGGGAAAGCCTACGAGCAGTACTTC; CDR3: CSVVTGKAYEQYF
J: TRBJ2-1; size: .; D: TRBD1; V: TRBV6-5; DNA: TGTGCCAGCAGTTACTCGGGGACAGGGAGGGGTGAGCAGTTCTTC; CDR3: CASSYSGTGRGEQFF
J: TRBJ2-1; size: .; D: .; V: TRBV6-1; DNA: TGTGCTCTAGGGTACGAGCAGTTCTTC; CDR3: CALGYEQFF
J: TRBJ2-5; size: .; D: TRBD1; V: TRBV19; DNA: TGTGCCAGTAGCTTCCGGACAGGGGAGATGGAGACCCAGTACTTC; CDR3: CASSFRTGEMETQYF
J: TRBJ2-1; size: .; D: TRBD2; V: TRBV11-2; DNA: TGTGCCAGCAGCACCCCGGGACTACCATACAATGAGCAGTTCTTC; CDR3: CASSTPGLPYNEQFF
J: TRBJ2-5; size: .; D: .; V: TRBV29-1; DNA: TGCAGCGTTGAAGCCCCAAATGTAAAGACCCAGTACTTC; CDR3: CSVEAPNVKTQYF
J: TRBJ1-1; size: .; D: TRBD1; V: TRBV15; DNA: TGTGCCACCAGCAGAGATATCATAAGGGGGCAACCTTATTTGAACACTGAAGCTTTCTTT; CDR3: CATSRDIIRGQPYLNTEAFF
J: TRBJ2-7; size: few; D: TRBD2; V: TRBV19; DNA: TGTGCCAGTAGTCCGGGACTAGTCGGTTGGGAGCAGTACTTC; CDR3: CASSPGLVGWEQYF
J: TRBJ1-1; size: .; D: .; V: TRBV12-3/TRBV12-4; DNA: TGTGCCAGCAGATTCACAGGGTTGAACACTGAAGCTTTCTTT; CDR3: CASRFTGLNTEAFF
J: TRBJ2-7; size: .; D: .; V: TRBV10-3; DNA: TGTGCCAGCAGTTACGCCCGGATGTACGAGCAGTACTTC; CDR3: CASSYARMYEQYF
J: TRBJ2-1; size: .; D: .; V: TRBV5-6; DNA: TGTGCCAGCACCCAAGTGGGGACCCACGCGGTCCAGTCAAGGTACAATGAGCAGTTCTTC; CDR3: CASTQVGTHAVQSRYNEQFF